A single TCR beta chain is shown here with its context. The antigen is unknown. The sample belongs to a study of STAT5B mutations in CD4+ large granular lymphocyte leukemia. Across the study: Among healthy donors, a particular HLA allele went with more CDR3 'QG' motifs.

The CDR3 runs 15 residues. Germline values: CDR1 MNHEY, CDR2 SMNVEV (reference sequence). V trimming: 5 bases; J trimming: 1 base; junction bases outside the gene matches: 5. Findings of the study overall: Data were not HLA-matched across samples. Top patient clones used TRBV06 genes more often: 8/27 versus 2/35 in controls. Patient CD4-sorted repertoires stayed more clonal than healthy ones after leukemic-clone removal.

Clones were read by immunoSEQ multiplex PCR, and TCRdb kept only the in-frame ones, dropping some. The repertoire holds about 48,000 clones, roughly 70% seen once, with 1.5% to 1.9% in the top ten. The source material was CD4+ T cells from blood buffy coats. This rearrangement joins TRBV27 to TRBJ2-5, with 9 bases fitting TRBD1. The TCR sequence derives from a human donor in good health. The CDR3 coding sequence is TGTGCCAGCAGTACTTGGACAGGGGCCCAAGAGACCCAGTACTTC. Translating it yields CASSTWTGAQETQYF.